This T cell receptor (beta chain) was sequenced for a study of PD-1 blockade in classical Hodgkin lymphoma. This clone appeared a single time. The germline V gene has CDR1 MGHRA and CDR2 YSYEKL. V dropped 5 bases and J dropped 1; count of bases not matched to a gene: 3. CDR3 length: 15 residues. Produced via immunoSEQ multiplex PCR; TCRdb's table is partial and in-frame only. The table has about 37,000 clones, around 90% seen once; the top ten hold 6.5% to 9.5%. Relapses following autologous stem cell transplantation were seen in all patients, with brentuximab vedotin exposure varying. This chain links TRBV4-1 with TRBJ2-2, with 8 bases fitting TRBD2. Material: peripheral blood mononuclear cells (PBMCs), obtained before the second cycle of nivolumab. This TCR was sampled from a human donor with classical Hodgkin lymphoma. Here the CDR3 reads CASSGREGNTGELFF. The CDR3 nucleotides are TGCGCCAGCAGCGGACGGGAGGGGAACACCGGGGAGCTGTTTTTT.